These 31 T cell receptor beta chains came from one sample sequenced in a study of a mutant IDH1 vaccine in newly diagnosed glioma. Produced via immunoSEQ multiplex PCR; TCRdb's table is partial and in-frame only. The sample holds roughly 51,000 clones, around 82% seen once. No antigen is known for these receptors. Specified time point: week 5, during vaccination. Each dose of the vaccine consisted of 300 ug of mutant IDH1 20-mer peptide, with topical imiquimod. Sequenced material: PBMCs, taken from a glioma patient whose treatment included an IDH1 peptide vaccine. These receptors all stem from a young woman with glioma. Some clones in this sample may be carry-over from other donors' samples.

This sequence joins TRBV5-4 and TRBJ2-5; D gene ambiguous. The ends were cut back, 0 bases at V and 5 bases at J, with 8 bases in the middle. CDR1 is SGHNT, CDR2 YYREEE, per germline (reference sequence). The CDR3 sequence is 13 residues long. CDR3 bases: TGTGCCAGCAGCTTGGATTTGGTGGAGACCCAGTACTTC. Its translation: CASSLDLVETQYF.

The V call is TRBV30, the J call TRBJ2-3; D might be TRBD1 (6 bases). The CDR3 runs to 15 residues. Trimming removed 0 bases at V and 0 bases at J, with 10 bases between. Germline CDR1 and CDR2: GTSNPN and SVGIG (reference sequence). CDR3 region: CAWSVGQGSTDTQYF. CDR3 DNA sequence: TGTGCCTGGAGTGTTGGGCAGGGGAGCACAGATACGCAGTATTTT.

V gene TRBV30 combines with J gene TRBJ1-1; no clear D gene. V shed 5 bases and J shed 5 bases, with 15 bases lying between them. The germline gives CDR1 GTSNPN, CDR2 SVGIG (reference sequence). CDR3 size: 13 residues. CDR3 in amino acids: CAWGLAFGTEAFF. The CDR3 DNA reads TGTGCCTGGGGCTTGGCCTTTGGGACTGAAGCTTTCTTT. Using reference TRBV30 and TRBJ1-1 for the parts outside the CDR3, the full variable domain is SQTIHQWPATLVQPVGSPLSLECTVEGTSNPNLYWYRQAAGRGLQLLFYSVGIGQISSEVPQNLSASRPQDRQFILSSKKLLLSDSGFYLCAWGLAFGTEAFFGQGTRLTVV.

V gene TRBV27 combines with J gene TRBJ2-7; D possibly matches TRBD1 or TRBD2 (5 bases each). Germline CDR1 MNHEY, CDR2 SMNVEV (reference sequence). The CDR3 loop spans 14 amino acids. The V and J ends lost 5 bases and 7 bases respectively, with 18 bases between them. This chain's CDR3 is CASSRPGPRSEQYF. The CDR3 nucleotides are TGTGCCAGCAGTAGACCGGGACCCCGCTCGGAGCAGTACTTC.

The chain employs TRBV5-1 and TRBJ1-1; D may be TRBD1 (6 bases). CDR1 is SGHRS, CDR2 YFSETQ, per germline. The CDR3 has 13 amino acids. Trimming took 9 bases from V and 1 from J, leaving 13 bases between them. The CDR3 sequence: CATSDSSNTEAFF. In DNA, the CDR3 is TGCGCCACCTCGGACAGCTCGAACACTGAAGCTTTCTTT.

The V call is TRBV2, the J call TRBJ1-1, with D unclear. CDR3 length: 14 amino acids. Germline V gives CDR1 SNHLY, CDR2 FYNNEI. Trimming pared 3 bases from V and 0 bases from J, leaving 8 bases between. In nucleotides, the CDR3 is TGTGCCAGCAGTGATCGGGTGGTGAACACTGAAGCTTTCTTT. Encoded protein: CASSDRVVNTEAFF.

This chain uses TRBV19 with TRBJ1-1; TRBD1 is a possible D gene (5 bases). CDR3 size: 15 residues. V was trimmed by 0 bases and J by 1 base, leaving 9 bases between them. The germline gives CDR1 LNHDA, CDR2 SQIVND (reference sequence). The CDR3 bases are TGTGCCAGTAGTATAGAGGGGCGGGGGAACACTGAAGCTTTCTTT. It is translated as CASSIEGRGNTEAFF.

The chain is built from TRBV5-4 and TRBJ2-2, with 8 positions matching TRBD2. V was clipped by 0 bases and J by 0 bases; unmatched bases: 1. This CDR3 region has 16 residues. Germline lookup yields CDR1 SGHNT and CDR2 YYREEE (reference sequence). In DNA, the CDR3 is TGTGCCAGCAGCTTGGGGGGACTAGCGAACACCGGGGAGCTGTTTTTT. Its translation: CASSLGGLANTGELFF. The full variable domain, rest sourced from reference TRBV5-4 and TRBJ2-2, is ETGVTQSPTHLIKTRGQQVTLRCSSQSGHNTVSWYQQALGQGPQFIFQYYREEENGRGNFPPRFSGLQFPNYSSELNVNALELDDSALYLCASSLGGLANTGELFFGEGSRLTVL.

CDR3 sequence reads: CASSEFQGQFDEQYF. In DNA, the CDR3 is TGTGCCAGCAGTGAGTTCCAGGGACAGTTCGACGAGCAGTACTTC. V usage is TRBV2 and J usage is TRBJ2-7; TRBD1 agrees at 7 bases. CDR1 is SNHLY, CDR2 FYNNEI, per germline. After removal of 3 bases from V and 5 bases from J, the junction contained 10 bases not matched to a gene. This CDR3 comprises 15 residues.

The chain is built from TRBV6-5 and TRBJ1-1; 10 positions agree with TRBD1. V gave up 2 bases and J gave up 4 bases; unmatched junction bases: 7. Germline V CDR1 and CDR2: MNHEY, SVGAGI. CDR3 length: 16 residues. CDR3 loop: CASSYGDRGLGTEAFF. The CDR3 DNA reads as TGTGCCAGCAGTTACGGAGACAGGGGGCTTGGCACTGAAGCTTTCTTT.

Here the CDR3 reads CATTQGSDTGELFF. The CDR3 bases are TGTGCCACGACGCAGGGTTCCGACACCGGGGAGCTGTTTTTT. The chain joins TRBV19 to TRBJ2-2; possibly TRBD1 for D (5 bases). Per germline, CDR1 LNHDA and CDR2 SQIVND (reference sequence). The CDR3 is 14 residues long. The ends were cut back, 10 bases at V and 3 bases at J, with 15 bases in the middle.

This clone was seen only a few times. The chain joins TRBV7-3 to TRBJ2-7; tentatively, D is TRBD1 (6 bases). The CDR3 length is 13 residues. Trimming stripped 9 bases from V and 5 bases from J, with 17 bases between. CDR1 is SGHTA, CDR2 FQGTGA, per germline. DNA for the CDR3: TGTGCCAGTGGGACCATCAGGGGCCACGAGCAGTACTTC. The encoded protein is CASGTIRGHEQYF. Together with reference TRBV7-3 and TRBJ2-7, the CDR3 gives the full variable domain: GAGVSQTPSNKVTEKGKYVELRCDPISGHTALYWYRQSLGQGPEFLIYFQGTGAADDSGLPNDRFFAVRPEGSVSTLKIQRTERGDSAVYLCASGTIRGHEQYFGPGTRLTVT.

The chain joins TRBV5-4 to TRBJ2-3, with TRBD2 as a possible D gene (5 bases). V was shortened by 2 bases and J by 4 bases, with 14 bases between the two germline ends. CDR1 and CDR2 (germline): SGHNT, YYREEE (reference sequence). This CDR3 has 15 residues. CDR3 in amino acids: CASSFPRPEADTQYF. CDR3 coding DNA: TGTGCCAGCAGCTTTCCCCGGCCGGAGGCAGATACGCAGTATTTT.

This chain links TRBV6-1 with TRBJ1-5; 9 positions match TRBD1. CDR1 is MNHNS, CDR2 SASEGT, per germline. CDR3 length: 15 amino acids. Trimming at V came to 3 bases and at J to 8 bases, leaving 8 bases not matched to a gene. The CDR3 loop reads CASSDWGQGSKPQHF. CDR3 in DNA: TGTGCCAGCAGTGATTGGGGACAGGGCTCGAAGCCCCAGCATTTT.

The chain carries TRBV5-6 and TRBJ2-7; 8 bases match TRBD2. Trimming removed 0 bases from V and 1 base from J; junction bases left unmatched: 3. CDR1 and CDR2 (germline): SGHDT, YYEEEE. CDR3 length: 15 residues. The CDR3 region is CASSLAGGGSYEQYF. In DNA, the CDR3 is TGTGCCAGCAGCTTGGCCGGGGGGGGTTCCTACGAGCAGTACTTC.

The chain is built from TRBV7-6 and TRBJ1-1, with D unclear. The CDR3 extends over 14 amino acids. With 4 bases removed from V and 2 bases from J, the gap between germline ends came to 11 bases. CDR1 SGHVS and CDR2 FNYEAQ come from the germline V gene. The CDR3, as DNA: TGTGCCAGCAGCTCGTACGGCTCCAACACTGAAGCTTTCTTT. Protein: CASSSYGSNTEAFF.

V is TRBV29-1 and J is TRBJ1-4; D perhaps matches TRBD1 (5 bases). V gave up 7 bases and J gave up 8 bases, with 17 bases separating them. Germline V gives CDR1 SQVTM, CDR2 ANQGSEA. This CDR3 has 13 amino acids. CDR3 coding DNA: TGCAGCGCCCTCAGGGCGGGTGGCGAAAAACTGTTTTTT. Amino acids: CSALRAGGEKLFF.

The chain combines TRBV6-5 with TRBJ2-2; 8 positions agree with TRBD1. The V segment lost 6 bases and the J segment 4 bases; nucleotides outside the gene matches: 4. This CDR3 is built from 14 residues. From germline, CDR1 is MNHEY and CDR2 SVGAGI. This CDR3 is CASRRQGLTGELFF. CDR3 nucleotide sequence: TGTGCCAGCAGACGACAGGGGCTCACCGGGGAGCTGTTTTTT.

The rearrangement uses TRBV18 and TRBJ2-3, with a possible D match to TRBD2 (6 bases). In germline, CDR1 is KGHSH, CDR2 LQKENI. The CDR3 runs to 16 residues. The germline V and J ends were trimmed by 2 bases and 0 bases, with 12 bases remaining between them. The CDR3 sequence is CASSPKGRPSTDTQYF. The CDR3 nucleotides read TGTGCCAGCTCACCAAAGGGGAGGCCTAGCACAGATACGCAGTATTTT.

V gene TRBV29-1 combines with J gene TRBJ2-1, with 14 bases identical to TRBD2. This CDR3 is 15 amino acids long. The germline gives CDR1 SQVTM, CDR2 ANQGSEA. With 7 bases clipped from V and 5 bases from J, the junction kept 7 bases outside the gene matches. The CDR3 sequence is CSADPGLAGDNEQFF. CDR3 coding DNA: TGCAGCGCTGATCCGGGACTAGCGGGAGACAATGAGCAGTTCTTC.

The V and J genes are TRBV19 and TRBJ1-2; the D is unclear. This CDR3 contains 13 residues. Trimming left V 0 bases short and J 8 bases short, with 10 bases between. Germline assignment: CDR1 LNHDA and CDR2 SQIVND (reference sequence). CDR3 DNA: TGTGCCAGTAGTATAGACCGAGTCGAGGGCTACACCTTC. This translates into CASSIDRVEGYTF.

The chain joins TRBV5-6 to TRBJ2-5; D is perhaps TRBD1 (5 bases). Germline assignment: CDR1 SGHDT and CDR2 YYEEEE. Trimming pared 2 bases from V and 2 bases from J, leaving 10 bases between. The CDR3 is 14 amino acids. CDR3 nucleotides: TGTGCCAGCAGCTTTGAGGCAGGGCAAGAGACCCAGTACTTC. This gives the protein CASSFEAGQETQYF.

This chain uses TRBV6-5 with TRBJ1-2, with 9 bases lining up with TRBD1. Germline V gene lookup returns CDR1 MNHEY and CDR2 SVGAGI. Trimming removed 6 bases from V and 4 bases from J; junction bases left unmatched: 6. The CDR3 extends over 14 amino acids. CDR3 sequence reads: CASSRDRDVYGYTF. The CDR3 DNA reads TGTGCCAGCAGCCGGGACAGGGATGTCTATGGCTACACCTTC.

The rearrangement links TRBV2 to TRBJ1-5; no reliable D call. The CDR3 runs to 16 residues. CDR1 and CDR2 (germline): SNHLY, FYNNEI. The V end lost 0 bases, the J end lost 7 bases, and 16 bases lay between the germline ends. The CDR3 DNA reads as TGTGCCAGCAGTGAAGCTGGGGTAAGTGGGGTGCAGCCCCAGCATTTT. Protein sequence: CASSEAGVSGVQPQHF.

The V and J genes are TRBV5-1 and TRBJ1-3; 7 nucleotides match TRBD1. The CDR3 spans 16 residues. Germline trimming cut 3 bases from V and 2 bases from J; bases unmatched to any gene: 8. Germline assignment: CDR1 SGHRS and CDR2 YFSETQ. The CDR3 is CASSSDTTGPGNTIYF. CDR3 bases: TGCGCCAGCAGCTCTGACACGACAGGGCCTGGAAACACCATATATTTT.

Here the CDR3 DNA reads TGTGCCAGCACCCTAGGGGGCGGATACTACGAGCAGTACTTC. Encoded protein: CASTLGGGYYEQYF. V usage is TRBV6-1 and J usage is TRBJ2-7, with TRBD1 matching over 7 bases. Trimming took 7 bases from V and 3 from J; bases not matched to a gene: 9. The CDR3 length is 14 residues. The V gene's germline CDR1 is MNHNS and CDR2 SASEGT.

The chain combines TRBV5-5 with TRBJ1-2, with D unresolved. The CDR3 totals 13 residues. The V gene's germline CDR1 is SGHKS and CDR2 YYEKEE (reference sequence). Trimming stripped 0 bases from V and 3 bases from J, with 6 bases between. The CDR3 protein is CASSLVGDYGYTF. The CDR3 DNA reads as TGTGCCAGCAGCTTGGTTGGGGACTATGGCTACACCTTC.

The rearrangement joins TRBV6-6 to TRBJ1-1, with TRBD1 matching over 12 bases. Germline values: CDR1 MNHNY, CDR2 SVGAGI (reference sequence). The CDR3 contains 14 residues. After removal of 6 bases from V and 8 bases from J, the junction contained 7 bases not matched to a gene. In DNA form, the CDR3 reads TGTGCCAGCAGATCCGGGACAGGGGGCGGAGAAGCTTTCTTT. Its translation: CASRSGTGGGEAFF.

This clone was counted between two and nine times. The chain is built from TRBV6-4 and TRBJ2-5, with a possible D match to TRBD1 (6 bases). The ends were cut back, 2 bases at V and 11 bases at J, with 12 bases in the middle. Germline loops: CDR1 MRHNA, CDR2 SNTAGT. CDR3 length: 12 amino acids. CDR3 sequence reads: CASSDLPGQQYF. The CDR3 region has the DNA TGTGCCAGCAGTGACCTACCCGGACAGCAGTACTTC.

The chain combines TRBV19 with TRBJ1-2; TRBD1 aligns across 7 bases. V lost 6 bases to trimming and J lost 5 bases; unmatched junction nucleotides: 6. Germline CDR1 and CDR2: LNHDA and SQIVND (reference sequence). CDR3 length equals 13 residues. The CDR3 spells CASSLTGMYGYTF. In DNA form, the CDR3 reads TGTGCCAGTAGCCTGACAGGGATGTATGGCTACACCTTC.

This chain uses TRBV5-1 with TRBJ2-1; TRBD2 agrees at 10 bases. V lost 4 bases to trimming and J lost 6 bases; unmatched junction nucleotides: 10. Germline-derived CDR1 and CDR2 are SGHRS and YFSETQ. This CDR3 comprises 16 residues. The CDR3 DNA reads TGCGCCAGCAGCCCACTAGCGGGGCATAGGGGCAATGAGCAGTTCTTC. This codes for CASSPLAGHRGNEQFF. The whole variable domain, filled in from reference TRBV5-1 and TRBJ2-1, reads KAGVTQTPRYLIKTRGQQVTLSCSPISGHRSVSWYQQTPGQGLQFLFEYFSETQRNKGNFPGRFSGRQFSNSRSEMNVSTLELGDSALYLCASSPLAGHRGNEQFFGPGTRLTVL.